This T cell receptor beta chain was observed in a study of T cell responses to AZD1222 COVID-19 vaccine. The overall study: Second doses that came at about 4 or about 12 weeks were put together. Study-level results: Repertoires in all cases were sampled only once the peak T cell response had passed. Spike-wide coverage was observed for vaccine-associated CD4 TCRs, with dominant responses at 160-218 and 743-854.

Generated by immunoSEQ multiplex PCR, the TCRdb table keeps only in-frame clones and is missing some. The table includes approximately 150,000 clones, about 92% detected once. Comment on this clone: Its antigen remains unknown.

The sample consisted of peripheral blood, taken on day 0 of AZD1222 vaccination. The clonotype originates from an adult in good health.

The CDR3 here is CASRADFRGRQPYNEQFF. DNA for the CDR3: TGTGCCAGCAGAGCAGATTTTAGGGGCCGGCAACCTTACAATGAGCAGTTCTTC. The rearrangement links TRBV5-5 to TRBJ2-1, with D tentatively TRBD1 (5 bases). The V gene lost 5 bases and the J gene lost 4 bases, with 25 bases spanning the gap. This CDR3 has 18 residues. The germline V gene encodes CDR1 SGHKS and CDR2 YYEKEE (reference sequence).